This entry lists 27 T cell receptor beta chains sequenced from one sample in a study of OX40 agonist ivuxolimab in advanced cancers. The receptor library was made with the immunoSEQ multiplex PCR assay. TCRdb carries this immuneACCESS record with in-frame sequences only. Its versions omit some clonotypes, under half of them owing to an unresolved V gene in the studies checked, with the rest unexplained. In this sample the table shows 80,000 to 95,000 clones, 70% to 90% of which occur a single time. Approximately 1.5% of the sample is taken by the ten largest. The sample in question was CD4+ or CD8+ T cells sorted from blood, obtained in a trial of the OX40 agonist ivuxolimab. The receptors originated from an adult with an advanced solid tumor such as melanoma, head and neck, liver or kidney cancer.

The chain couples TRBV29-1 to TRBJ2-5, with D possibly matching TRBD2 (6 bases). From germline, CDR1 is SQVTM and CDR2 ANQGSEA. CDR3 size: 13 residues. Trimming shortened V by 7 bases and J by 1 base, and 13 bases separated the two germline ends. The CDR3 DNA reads TGCAGCGGCCGGGAGAGGATCCAAGAGACCCAGTACTTC. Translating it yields CSGRERIQETQYF.

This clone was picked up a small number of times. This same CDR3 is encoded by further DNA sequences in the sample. As DNA, the CDR3 is TGTGCCAGCAGTTCCAGATACGAGCAGTACTTC. Its translation: CASSSRYEQYF. The rearrangement uses TRBV28 and TRBJ2-7; unclear D gene. Deletions cut 4 bases from V and 4 bases from J, with 5 bases between. Germline CDR1 MDHEN, CDR2 SYDVKM. The CDR3 consists of 11 residues.

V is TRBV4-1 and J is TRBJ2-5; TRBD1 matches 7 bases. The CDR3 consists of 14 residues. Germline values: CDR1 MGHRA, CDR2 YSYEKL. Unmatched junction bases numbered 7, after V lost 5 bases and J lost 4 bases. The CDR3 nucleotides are TGCGCCAGCAGCGATCGTACAGGGGCAGAGACCCAGTACTTC. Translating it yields CASSDRTGAETQYF.

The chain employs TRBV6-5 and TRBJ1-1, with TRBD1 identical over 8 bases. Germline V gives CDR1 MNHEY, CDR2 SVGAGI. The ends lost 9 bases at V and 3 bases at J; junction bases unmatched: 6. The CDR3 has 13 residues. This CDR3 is CASMGQADTEAFF. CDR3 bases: TGTGCCAGTATGGGACAGGCTGACACTGAAGCTTTCTTT.

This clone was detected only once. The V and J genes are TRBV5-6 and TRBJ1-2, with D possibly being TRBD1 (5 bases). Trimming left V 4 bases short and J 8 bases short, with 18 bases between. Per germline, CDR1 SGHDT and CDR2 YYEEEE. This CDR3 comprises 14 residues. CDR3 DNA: TGTGCCAGCAGCGGGGCTGGTATGCCAGGCGGCTACACCTTC. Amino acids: CASSGAGMPGGYTF.

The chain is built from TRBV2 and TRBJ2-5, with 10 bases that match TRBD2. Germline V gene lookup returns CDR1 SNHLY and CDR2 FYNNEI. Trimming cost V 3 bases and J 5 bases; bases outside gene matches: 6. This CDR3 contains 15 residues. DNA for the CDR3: TGTGCCAGCAGTGACCCCGTTAGCGGGAGGGAGACCCAGTACTTC. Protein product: CASSDPVSGRETQYF.

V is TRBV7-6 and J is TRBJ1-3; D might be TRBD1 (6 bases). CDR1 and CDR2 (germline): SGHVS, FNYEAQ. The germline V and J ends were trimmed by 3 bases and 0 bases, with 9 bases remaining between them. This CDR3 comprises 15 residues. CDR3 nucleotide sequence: TGTGCCAGCAGCTTGGTGGACAGCTCTGGAAACACCATATATTTT. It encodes CASSLVDSSGNTIYF.

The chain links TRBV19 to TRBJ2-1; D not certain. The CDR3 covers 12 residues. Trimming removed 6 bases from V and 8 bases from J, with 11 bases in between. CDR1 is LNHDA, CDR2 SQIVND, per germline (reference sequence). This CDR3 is CASSTSGYEQFF. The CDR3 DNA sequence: TGTGCCAGTAGCACCTCTGGGTATGAGCAGTTCTTC.

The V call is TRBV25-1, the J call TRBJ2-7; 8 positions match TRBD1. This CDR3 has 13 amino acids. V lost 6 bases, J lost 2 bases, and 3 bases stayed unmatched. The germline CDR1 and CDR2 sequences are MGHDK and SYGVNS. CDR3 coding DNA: TGTGCCAGCAGGGACAGGGAGACCTACGAGCAGTACTTC. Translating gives CASRDRETYEQYF.

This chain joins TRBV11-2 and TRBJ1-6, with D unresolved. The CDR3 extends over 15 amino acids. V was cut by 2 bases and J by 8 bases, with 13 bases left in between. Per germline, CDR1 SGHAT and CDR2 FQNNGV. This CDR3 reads CASSLLSVLDSPLHF. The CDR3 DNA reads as TGTGCCAGCAGCTTATTAAGTGTGTTGGATTCACCCCTCCACTTT.

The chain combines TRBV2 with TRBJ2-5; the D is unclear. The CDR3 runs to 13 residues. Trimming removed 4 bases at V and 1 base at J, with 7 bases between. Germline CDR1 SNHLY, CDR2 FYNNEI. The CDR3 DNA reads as TGTGCCAGCAGTGGAAACCGCCAAGAGACCCAGTACTTC. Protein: CASSGNRQETQYF. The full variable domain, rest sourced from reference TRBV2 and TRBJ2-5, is EPEVTQTPSHQVTQMGQEVILRCVPISNHLYFYWYRQILGQKVEFLVSFYNNEISEKSEIFDDQFSVERPDGSNFTLKIRSTKLEDSAMYFCASSGNRQETQYFGPGTRLLVL.

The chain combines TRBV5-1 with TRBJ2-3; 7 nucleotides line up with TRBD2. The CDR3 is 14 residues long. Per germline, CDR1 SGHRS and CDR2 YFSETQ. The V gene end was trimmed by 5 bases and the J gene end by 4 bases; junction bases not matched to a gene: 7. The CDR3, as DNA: TGCGCCAGCAGGGTAACTAGCGTTGCAGATACGCAGTATTTT. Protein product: CASRVTSVADTQYF. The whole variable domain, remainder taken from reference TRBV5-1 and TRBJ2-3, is KAGVTQTPRYLIKTRGQQVTLSCSPISGHRSVSWYQQTPGQGLQFLFEYFSETQRNKGNFPGRFSGRQFSNSRSEMNVSTLELGDSALYLCASRVTSVADTQYFGPGTRLTVL.

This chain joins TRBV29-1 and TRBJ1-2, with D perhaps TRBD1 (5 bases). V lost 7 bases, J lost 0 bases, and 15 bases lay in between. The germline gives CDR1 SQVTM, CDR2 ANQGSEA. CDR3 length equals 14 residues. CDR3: CSAARDQANYGYTF. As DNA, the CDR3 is TGCAGCGCCGCCCGGGACCAAGCTAACTATGGCTACACCTTC.

The DNA for the CDR3 is TGTGCCAGCAGCTTAGGGCGGGCCATGAAGAGCACAGATACGCAGTATTTT. It specifies CASSLGRAMKSTDTQYF. The chain couples TRBV7-8 to TRBJ2-3, with a weak D call TRBD2 (5 bases). Germline V CDR1 and CDR2: SGHVS, FQNEAQ. This CDR3 region has 17 residues. V lost 1 base and J lost 0, with 14 bases in between. Looking up the rest from reference TRBV7-8 and TRBJ2-3 gives the full variable domain: GAGVSQSPRYKVAKRGQDVALRCDPISGHVSLFWYQQALGQGPEFLTYFQNEAQLDKSGLPSDRFFAERPEGSVSTLKIQRTQQEDSAVYLCASSLGRAMKSTDTQYFGPGTRLTVL.

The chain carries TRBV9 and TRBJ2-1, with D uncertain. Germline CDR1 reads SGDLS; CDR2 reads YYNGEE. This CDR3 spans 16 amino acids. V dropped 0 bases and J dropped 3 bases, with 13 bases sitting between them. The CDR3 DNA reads TGTGCCAGCAGCGTAGCTCAGAGTACGCTCTACAATGAGCAGTTCTTC. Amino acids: CASSVAQSTLYNEQFF.

The CDR3 DNA reads as TGTGCCAGTAGTACCGGACAGGGGATCTATGGCTACACCTTC. Translated, it gives CASSTGQGIYGYTF. The chain uses TRBV19 and TRBJ1-2; TRBD1 matches 9 bases. This CDR3 region has 14 residues. Germline values: CDR1 LNHDA, CDR2 SQIVND (reference sequence). Germline trimming cut 4 bases from V and 4 bases from J; bases unmatched to any gene: 4.

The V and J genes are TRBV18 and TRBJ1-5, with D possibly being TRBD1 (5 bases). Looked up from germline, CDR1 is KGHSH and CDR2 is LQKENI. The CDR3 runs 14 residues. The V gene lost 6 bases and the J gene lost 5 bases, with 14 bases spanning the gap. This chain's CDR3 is CASSQGVGYQPQHF. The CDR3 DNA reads TGTGCCAGCTCGCAGGGTGTGGGATATCAGCCCCAGCATTTT.

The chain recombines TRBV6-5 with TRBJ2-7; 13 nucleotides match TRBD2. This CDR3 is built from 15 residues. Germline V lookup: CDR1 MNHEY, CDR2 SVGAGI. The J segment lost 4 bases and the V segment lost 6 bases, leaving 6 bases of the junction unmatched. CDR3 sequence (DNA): TGTGCCAGCAGCCAGGGACTAGCGGGACCATACGAGCAGTACTTC. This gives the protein CASSQGLAGPYEQYF.

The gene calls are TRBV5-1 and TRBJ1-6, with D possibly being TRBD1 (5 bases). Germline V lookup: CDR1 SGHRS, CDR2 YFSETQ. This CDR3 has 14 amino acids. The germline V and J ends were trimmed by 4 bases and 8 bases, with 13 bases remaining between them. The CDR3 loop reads CASSPGVGDSPLHF. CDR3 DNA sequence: TGCGCCAGCAGCCCGGGGGTCGGGGATTCACCCCTCCACTTT.

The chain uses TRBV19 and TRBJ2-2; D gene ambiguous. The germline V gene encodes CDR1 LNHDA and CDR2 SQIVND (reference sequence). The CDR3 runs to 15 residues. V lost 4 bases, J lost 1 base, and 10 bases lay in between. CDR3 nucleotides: TGTGCCAGTAGTAACGGAGAAGGGAACACCGGGGAGCTGTTTTTT. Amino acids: CASSNGEGNTGELFF.

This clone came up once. The DNA for the CDR3 is TGTGCCAGTAGTATAGATGGGGGGGGAGGAATCACAGATACGCAGTATTTT. This translates into CASSIDGGGGITDTQYF. V is TRBV19 and J is TRBJ2-3; 7 positions agree with TRBD2. V shed 0 bases, J shed 2 bases, and the junction held 8 bases outside the gene matches. CDR1 and CDR2 from the germline V gene are LNHDA and SQIVND (reference sequence). The CDR3 loop spans 17 amino acids.

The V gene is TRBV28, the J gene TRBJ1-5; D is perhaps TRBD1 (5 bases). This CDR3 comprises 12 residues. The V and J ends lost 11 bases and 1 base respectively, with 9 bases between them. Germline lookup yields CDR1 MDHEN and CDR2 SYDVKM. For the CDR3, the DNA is TGTGCCGGGGGGGAAAGCAATCAGCCCCAGCATTTT. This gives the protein CAGGESNQPQHF.

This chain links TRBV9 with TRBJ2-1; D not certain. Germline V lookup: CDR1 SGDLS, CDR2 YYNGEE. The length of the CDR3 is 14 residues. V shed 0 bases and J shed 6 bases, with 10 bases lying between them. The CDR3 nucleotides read TGTGCCAGCAGCGTAGGAACAGTATCCAATGAGCAGTTCTTC. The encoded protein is CASSVGTVSNEQFF.

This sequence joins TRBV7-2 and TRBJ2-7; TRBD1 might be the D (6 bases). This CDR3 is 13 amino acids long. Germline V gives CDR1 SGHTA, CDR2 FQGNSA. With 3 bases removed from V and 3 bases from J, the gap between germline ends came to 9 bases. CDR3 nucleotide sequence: TGTGCCAGCAGCTTTGACAGGTTCTACGAGCAGTACTTC. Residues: CASSFDRFYEQYF. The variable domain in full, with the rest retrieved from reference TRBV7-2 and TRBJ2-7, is GAGVSQSPSNKVTEKGKDVELRCDPISGHTALYWYRQSLGQGLEFLIYFQGNSAPDKSGLPSDRFSAERTGGSVSTLTIQRTQQEDSAVYLCASSFDRFYEQYFGPGTRLTVT.

The CDR3 loop is CASSLVNSFYGYTF. CDR3 bases: TGTGCCAGCAGCTTGGTAAATAGCTTTTATGGCTACACCTTC. J is TRBJ1-2 and V is TRBV5-8, with no clear D. The CDR3 is 14 amino acids. Deletions cut 0 bases from V and 5 bases from J, with 11 bases between. Looked up from germline, CDR1 is SGHTS and CDR2 is YDEGEE.

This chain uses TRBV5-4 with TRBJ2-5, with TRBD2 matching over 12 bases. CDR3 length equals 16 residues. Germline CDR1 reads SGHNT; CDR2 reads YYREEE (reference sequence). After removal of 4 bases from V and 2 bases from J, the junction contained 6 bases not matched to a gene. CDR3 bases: TGTGCCAGCAGCGGGAGGACTAGCGGGGTACAAGAGACCCAGTACTTC. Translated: CASSGRTSGVQETQYF.

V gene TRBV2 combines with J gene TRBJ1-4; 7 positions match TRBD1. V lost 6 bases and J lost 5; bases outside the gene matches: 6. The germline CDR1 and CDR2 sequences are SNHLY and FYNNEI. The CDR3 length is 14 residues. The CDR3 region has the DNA TGTGCCAGCAGCACCGGGACAGTCAATGAAAAACTGTTTTTT. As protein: CASSTGTVNEKLFF.